Below are 28 T cell receptor beta chains sequenced from a single sample in a study of T cells in women clearing cervical HPV infection. Libraries were prepared by immunoSEQ multiplex PCR; TCRdb keeps only in-frame clonotypes and omits some of them. This sample carries over 9,500 clones, with roughly a tenth going to the ten biggest clones. Sequenced sample: blood buffy coat. These receptors were collected from a woman between 18 and 69 years old with a cervical HPV16 infection that either progressed to CIN3+ or cleared (not recorded which).

The CDR3 loop reads CASSLDHLPLHF. CDR3 DNA (partial): TGTGCCAGCAGCTTAGATCACTTACCC. This chain connects TRBV7-6 to TRBJ1-6; D is ambiguous. The read terminates 3 residues before the CDR3 end, so the remaining end is supplied by the germline J gene. Germline-derived CDR1 and CDR2 are SGHVS and FNYEAQ. The CDR3 totals 12 residues. Trimming removed 1 base from V and 12 bases from J, with 7 bases in between.

In the case of this clone: The missing CDR3 end, 3 residues past where the read stops, is filled in from the germline J gene. The rearrangement uses TRBV19 and TRBJ1-1; D remains ambiguous. CDR1 is LNHDA, CDR2 SQIVND, per germline (reference sequence). CDR3 size: 13 residues. Trimming left V 5 bases short and J 1 base short, with 8 bases between. The CDR3 sequence is CASSLYSNTEAFF. The CDR3 DNA, read in part, is TGTGCCAGTAGTTTGTACTCGAACACTGAA.

This clone is identified as large from frequency. The CDR3 goes on 3 residues after the read ends, and that part is filled in from the germline J gene. The chain combines TRBV6-2 or TRBV6-3 with TRBJ2-7; tentative D call: TRBD2 (6 bases). Between the trimmed V and J ends, which lost 6 bases and 0 bases, there was a span of 21 bases. Germline V gene data show CDR1 as MNHEY and CDR2 as SVGEGT. This CDR3 is 17 amino acids long. CDR3 in amino acids: CASRYTIGLSRSYEQYF. The covered CDR3 bases are TGTGCCAGCAGGTACACCATAGGACTATCACGCTCCTACGAG.

The DNA read from the CDR3 is TGTGCCTGGAGTGGGGGACAGAACTATGGC. As protein: CAWSGGQNYG. In full, the CDR3 reads CAWSGGQNYGYTF. V usage is TRBV30 and J usage is TRBJ1-2, with 7 bases identical to TRBD1. The sequenced fragment ends 3 residues before the CDR3 boundary, so the rest is inferred from the germline J gene. The CDR3 has 13 amino acids. CDR1 GTSNPN and CDR2 SVGIG come from the germline V gene (reference sequence). V lost 1 base to trimming and J lost 2 bases; unmatched junction nucleotides: 1.

A word on this clone: The sequence runs out 3 residues before the end of the CDR3; the remainder is reconstructed from the germline J gene. The gene calls are TRBV30 and TRBJ1-1; 7 bases fit TRBD1. The germline V gene encodes CDR1 GTSNPN and CDR2 SVGIG (reference sequence). Trimming took 2 bases from V and 3 from J; bases not matched to a gene: 3. This CDR3 is built from 13 residues. CDR3 sequence reads: CAWSFDRDTEAFF. Partial CDR3 DNA: TGTGCCTGGAGTTTCGACAGGGACACTGAA.

Details on this clone: The CDR3 is cut off 3 residues early in the read; its end comes from the germline J gene. The rearrangement links TRBV5-1 to TRBJ1-6, with D unresolved. Germline-derived CDR1 and CDR2 are SGHRS and YFSETQ. The CDR3 contains 15 residues. V was trimmed by 3 bases and J by 5 bases, leaving 12 bases between them. The CDR3 DNA, read in part, is TGCGCCAGCAGCTGGTCGGGTTTTGATAATTCACCC. This gives the protein CASSWSGFDNSP. The complete CDR3 reads CASSWSGFDNSPLHF.

Note on this clone: Read data end 3 residues before the CDR3 end; the end is taken from the germline J gene. This chain joins TRBV19 and TRBJ2-7, with unresolved D. Germline lookup yields CDR1 LNHDA and CDR2 SQIVND (reference sequence). This CDR3 is built from 12 residues. Between the trimmed V and J ends, which lost 3 bases and 3 bases, there was a span of 6 bases. The CDR3 here is CASSIGSYEQYF. The sequenced part of the CDR3 DNA is TGTGCCAGTAGTATTGGCAGCTACGAG.

CDR3 residues: CSAFTVLGEKLFF. The sequenced CDR3 bases are TGCAGTGCTTTTACAGTACTTGGGGAAAAA. The rearrangement links TRBV20-1 to TRBJ1-4; D is unclear. Read data end 3 residues before the CDR3 end; the end is taken from the germline J gene. The CDR3 length is 13 residues. CDR1 DFQATT and CDR2 SNEGSKA come from the germline V gene (reference sequence). Trimming cost V 5 bases and J 8 bases, with 15 bases left between them.

On this clone: The CDR3 end is not reached by the read, which stops 3 residues before it; the germline J gene fills it in. This chain joins TRBV20-1 and TRBJ2-1, with D possibly being TRBD2 (7 bases). The CDR3 contains 15 residues. The germline CDR1 and CDR2 sequences are DFQATT and SNEGSKA (reference sequence). Trimming took 3 bases from V and 8 from J, leaving 20 bases between them. Partial CDR3 DNA: TGCAGTGCTAGGAAATTGGTGGGGGGGCTCGATGAG. This encodes CSARKLVGGLDE. The whole CDR3 protein reads CSARKLVGGLDEQFF.

Notes on this clone: The CDR3 is cut off 3 residues early in the read; its end comes from the germline J gene. The V gene is TRBV29-1, the J gene TRBJ1-1; D is uncertain. V lost 8 bases and J lost 6, with 22 bases in between. Germline CDR1 SQVTM, CDR2 ANQGSEA. The CDR3 is made up of 14 amino acids. The covered CDR3 bases are TGCAGCTCCTCCCCGGACGTCGGACTTTCTGAA. Encoded protein: CSSSPDVGLSE. The whole CDR3 sequence reads CSSSPDVGLSEAFF.

Note on this clone: The read terminates 3 residues before the CDR3 end, so the remaining end is supplied by the germline J gene. V and J are TRBV6-2 or TRBV6-3 and TRBJ2-7; perhaps TRBD1 as D (6 bases). Germline V gives CDR1 MNHEY, CDR2 SVGEGT. This CDR3 region has 15 residues. V was clipped by 5 bases and J by 1 base, with 15 bases between them. The CDR3 region is CASSTPGTNSYEQYF. CDR3 DNA (partial): TGTGCCAGCAGTACCCCGGGGACAAATTCCTACGAG.

Measured by frequency, this clone is medium-sized. The CDR3 end lies 3 residues beyond the end of the read and is filled in from the germline J gene. The genes are TRBV30 and TRBJ2-3, with D possibly matching TRBD2 (6 bases). Trimming took off 2 bases at V and 1 base at J, with 10 bases between the two ends. Per the germline V gene, CDR1 is GTSNPN and CDR2 is SVGIG (reference sequence). The CDR3 sequence is 14 residues long. The DNA read from the CDR3 is TGTGCCTGGAGTTCTAGCGTTGGCACAGATACG. Encoded protein: CAWSSSVGTDT. The whole CDR3 is CAWSSSVGTDTQYF.

A remark on this clone: The sequenced fragment ends 3 residues before the CDR3 boundary, so the rest is inferred from the germline J gene. This chain joins TRBV5-4 and TRBJ1-2, with D uncertain. The CDR3 is 13 residues long. Trimming took off 5 bases at V and 3 bases at J, with 11 bases between the two ends. Germline V gives CDR1 SGHNT, CDR2 YYREEE (reference sequence). The CDR3 bases that were read are TGTGCCAGCAGACCTATGAGGGACTATGGC. It translates to CASRPMRDYG. The entire CDR3 protein is CASRPMRDYGYTF.

Concerning this clone: Read data end 3 residues before the CDR3 end; the end is taken from the germline J gene. The chain combines TRBV11-2 with TRBJ2-2; the D gene is possibly TRBD2 (5 bases). The CDR3 has 11 amino acids. Germline values: CDR1 SGHAT, CDR2 FQNNGV. The CDR3 here is CASSLGGQLFF. The sequenced CDR3 bases are TGTGCCAGCAGCTTAGGAGGGCAG.

The CDR3 reads CASSYSLTGNTGELFF. CDR3 bases read: TGTGCCAGCAGTTACAGCCTGACAGGGAACACCGGGGAG. The chain has TRBV6-2 or TRBV6-3 and TRBJ2-2; D is possibly TRBD1 (6 bases). With the read ending 3 residues before the CDR3 end, the germline J gene is used to fill in that end. The CDR3 has 16 amino acids. Germline CDR1 and CDR2: MNHEY and SVGEGT. V lost 2 bases and J lost 1, with 11 bases in between.

To note about this clone: The read ends 3 residues shy of where the CDR3 ends; the end is completed using the germline J gene. This chain uses TRBV19 with TRBJ1-5, with TRBD1 matching over 8 bases. The junction had 1 base not matched to a gene; V was cut back by 4 bases and J by 5 bases. The CDR3 consists of 13 residues. Per the germline V gene, CDR1 is LNHDA and CDR2 is SQIVND (reference sequence). Here the CDR3 reads CASSRTGYQPQHF. Incomplete CDR3 DNA: TGTGCCAGTAGTAGGACAGGGTATCAGCCC.

About this clone: The observed sequence ends 3 residues before the CDR3 terminus, with the missing tail filled in from the germline J gene. V usage is TRBV4-1 and J usage is TRBJ2-5, with 8 bases fitting TRBD2. This CDR3 is 18 amino acids long. Germline CDR1 and CDR2: MGHRA and YSYEKL. Trimming at V came to 0 bases and at J to 4 bases, leaving 13 bases not matched to a gene. The sequenced CDR3 bases are TGCGCCAGCAGCCAAGACCCTCGGGGGGGCCCCACCAGAGAGACC. Translation gives CASSQDPRGGPTRET. The whole CDR3 region reads CASSQDPRGGPTRETQYF.

For this clone: The read is 3 residues too short to cover the CDR3 end, so that end is filled in from the germline J gene. The V call is TRBV10-3, the J call TRBJ1-1; weak D call: TRBD1 (6 bases). The V gene lost 5 bases and the J gene lost 0 bases, with 10 bases spanning the gap. The germline CDR1 and CDR2 sequences are ENHRY and SYGVKD. This CDR3 is 14 amino acids long. CDR3 amino acids: CAISRTEMNTEAFF. The CDR3 DNA, read in part, is TGTGCCATCAGTAGGACAGAAATGAACACTGAA.

Partial CDR3 DNA: TGTGCCAGCAGTTACGCCCATTCAACACGACAAGAGACC. This gives the protein CASSYAHSTRQET. The CDR3 as a whole reads CASSYAHSTRQETQYF. This sequence joins TRBV6-2 or TRBV6-3 and TRBJ2-5; D is unclear. The read terminates 3 residues before the CDR3 end, so the remaining end is supplied by the germline J gene. The V end lost 2 bases, the J end lost 2 bases, and 15 bases lay between the germline ends. Per germline, CDR1 MNHEY and CDR2 SVGEGT. The CDR3 has 16 residues.

Comments on this clone: The read terminates 3 residues before the CDR3 end, so the remaining end is supplied by the germline J gene. V gene TRBV5-4 combines with J gene TRBJ2-2, with D possibly TRBD1 on 5 matching bases. Trimming took off 2 bases at V and 6 bases at J, with 5 bases between the two ends. The CDR3 has 12 amino acids. Germline CDR1 SGHNT, CDR2 YYREEE (reference sequence). The CDR3 bases that were read are TGTGCCAGCAGCTTAGGGGCCGGGGAG. It codes for CASSLGAGE. The complete CDR3 reads CASSLGAGELFF.

Comment on this clone: The CDR3 end is not reached by the read, which stops 3 residues before it; the germline J gene fills it in. The V call is TRBV7-9, the J call TRBJ1-1, with a tentative D call TRBD1 (6 bases). CDR1 is SEHNR and CDR2 is FQNEAQ in the germline V gene (reference sequence). V was cut by 3 bases and J by 5 bases, with 13 bases left in between. The CDR3 length is 14 residues. The CDR3: CASSFPPGDTEAFF. The CDR3 bases that were read are TGTGCCAGCAGCTTCCCACCAGGGGATACTGAA.

For this clone: Read sequence stops 3 residues before the CDR3 end, and the germline J gene provides the missing end. The V call is TRBV16, the J call TRBJ2-2, with D hard to call. The CDR3 covers 15 residues. Germline loops: CDR1 KGHSY, CDR2 FQNENV. CDR3 residues: CASSEQSFYNSPLFF. The CDR3 bases that were read are TGTGCCAGCAGCGAACAGAGTTTCTATAATTCACCG.

About this clone: The read gets to within 3 residues of the CDR3 end, and the germline J gene fills in the rest. The V call is TRBV5-4, the J call TRBJ2-7; 10 bases are shared with TRBD1. Germline CDR1 is SGHNT and CDR2 is YYREEE (reference sequence). The CDR3 loop spans 15 amino acids. Germline trimming cut 4 bases from V and 6 bases from J; bases unmatched to any gene: 10. The sequenced CDR3 bases are TGTGCCAGCAGCCACCCACCGGGACAGGGGTCCGAG. It specifies CASSHPPGQGSE. The full CDR3 protein reads CASSHPPGQGSEQYF.

This clone counts as medium-sized by frequency. The CDR3 end lies 3 residues beyond the end of the read and is filled in from the germline J gene. The J gene is TRBJ2-3, the V gene TRBV6-2 or TRBV6-3, with 7 positions matching TRBD1. The length of the CDR3 is 15 residues. J lost 5 bases, V lost 7 bases, and 12 bases had no gene match. Germline loops: CDR1 MNHEY, CDR2 SVGEGT. The chain's CDR3 is CASTPAGTAKDTQYF. The sequenced part of the CDR3 DNA is TGTGCCAGCACCCCCGCCGGGACAGCGAAAGATACG.

The CDR3: CASSSDRGVNDYTF. The sequenced part of the CDR3 DNA is TGTGCCAGCAGCAGCGACAGGGGGGTGAATGAC. The chain carries TRBV7-9 and TRBJ1-2, with 9 bases aligning to TRBD1. The read ends 3 residues before the CDR3 terminus; that terminus is restored from the germline J gene. The CDR3 runs 14 residues. Germline V gene lookup returns CDR1 SEHNR and CDR2 FQNEAQ (reference sequence).

About this clone: Germline and junction disagree at one end, which may indicate a read error. The read ends 3 residues before the CDR3 terminus; that terminus is restored from the germline J gene. This chain uses TRBV5-1 with TRBJ2-5, with 7 bases that match TRBD2. CDR3 length: 15 residues. Germline V gene data show CDR1 as SGHRS and CDR2 as YFSETQ. The CDR3 bases that were read are TGCGCCAGCAGCTTGGGGGGACTATACCAGGAGACC. Residues: CASSLGGLYQET. The full CDR3 is CASSLGGLYQETQYF.

A remark on this clone: The missing CDR3 end, 3 residues past where the read stops, is filled in from the germline J gene. The chain has TRBV6-2 or TRBV6-3 and TRBJ2-3, with a weak D call TRBD2 (5 bases). Germline-derived CDR1 and CDR2 are MNHEY and SVGEGT. The CDR3 has 14 residues. CDR3 in amino acids: CASSYGLSNQPQYF. The sequenced part of the CDR3 DNA is TGTGCCAGCAGTTACGGACTGAGCAATCAGCCG.

In the case of this clone: The read terminates 3 residues ahead of where the CDR3 ends, so the germline J gene completes it. The V and J genes are TRBV20-1 and TRBJ2-2; possible D gene TRBD1, 6 bases. The CDR3 loop spans 17 amino acids. From germline, CDR1 is DFQATT and CDR2 SNEGSKA (reference sequence). V was shortened by 0 bases and J by 1 base, with 15 bases between the two germline ends. Incomplete CDR3 DNA: TGCAGTGCTAGAGATCGAAGGGGGACCAGGAACACCGGGGAG. This gives the protein CSARDRRGTRNTGE. The whole CDR3 sequence is CSARDRRGTRNTGELFF.